The present entry profiles one T cell receptor (beta chain) with its context. Its cognate antigen is unknown. The sample comes from a study of T cell responses to AZD1222 COVID-19 vaccine. Whole-study context: Both about-4-week and about-12-week second-dose recipients were combined. Broader study findings: The reported proportion of spike-specific TCRs targeting unmutated variant regions was nearly half.

The assay was immunoSEQ multiplex PCR, and TCRdb's table has in-frame clones only and misses some. This table has 95,000 to 150,000 clones, 80% to 90% appearing once. This CDR3 spans 15 amino acids. Germline V lookup: CDR1 SGHTA, CDR2 FQGNSA. Trimming removed 6 bases from V and 5 bases from J; junction bases left unmatched: 8. Sequencing was performed on peripheral blood, taken on day 0 of AZD1222 vaccination. This receptor was identified in an adult in good health. The chain is built from TRBV7-2 and TRBJ2-1; TRBD2 matches at 9 bases. The CDR3 DNA is TGTGCCAGCAGTCCTAAGCGCGGGGGGGACAATGAGCAGTTCTTC. Translating gives CASSPKRGGDNEQFF.